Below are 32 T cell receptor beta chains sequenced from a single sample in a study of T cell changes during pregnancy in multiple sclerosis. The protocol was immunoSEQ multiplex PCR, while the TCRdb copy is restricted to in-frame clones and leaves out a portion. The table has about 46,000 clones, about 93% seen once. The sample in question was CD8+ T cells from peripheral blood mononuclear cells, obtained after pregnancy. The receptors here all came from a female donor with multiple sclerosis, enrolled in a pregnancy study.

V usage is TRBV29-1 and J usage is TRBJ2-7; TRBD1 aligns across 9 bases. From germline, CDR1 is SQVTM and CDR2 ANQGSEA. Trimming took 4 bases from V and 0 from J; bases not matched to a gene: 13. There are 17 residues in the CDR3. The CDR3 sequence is CSVGVGQGRVGSYEQYF. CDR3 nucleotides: TGCAGCGTTGGAGTGGGACAGGGCAGGGTGGGCTCCTACGAGCAGTACTTC.

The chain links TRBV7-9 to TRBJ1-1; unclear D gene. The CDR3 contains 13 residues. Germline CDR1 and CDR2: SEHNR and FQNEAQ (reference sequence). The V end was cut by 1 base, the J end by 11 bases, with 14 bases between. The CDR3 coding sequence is TGTGCCAGCAGCTTAGAGCGGGCGCCTATGGCTTTCTTT. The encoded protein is CASSLERAPMAFF.

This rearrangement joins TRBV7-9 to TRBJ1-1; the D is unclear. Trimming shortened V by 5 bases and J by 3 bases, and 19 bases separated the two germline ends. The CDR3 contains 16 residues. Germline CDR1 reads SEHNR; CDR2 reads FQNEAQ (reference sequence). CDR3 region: CASSLPGLGKDTEAFF. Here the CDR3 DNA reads TGTGCCAGCAGCCTACCCGGTCTGGGCAAGGACACTGAAGCTTTCTTT.

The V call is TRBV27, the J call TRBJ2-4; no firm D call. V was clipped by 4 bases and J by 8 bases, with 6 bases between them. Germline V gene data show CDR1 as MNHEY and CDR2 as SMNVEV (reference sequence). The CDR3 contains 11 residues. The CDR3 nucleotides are TGTGCCAGCAGTTCCAGCGACATTCAGTACTTC. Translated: CASSSSDIQYF.

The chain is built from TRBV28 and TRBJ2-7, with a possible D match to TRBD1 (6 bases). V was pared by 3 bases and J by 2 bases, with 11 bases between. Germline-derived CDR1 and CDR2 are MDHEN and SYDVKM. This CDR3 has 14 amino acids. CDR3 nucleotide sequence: TGTGCCAGCAGTTTCGTGGACAGCCCCTACGAGCAGTACTTC. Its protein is CASSFVDSPYEQYF.

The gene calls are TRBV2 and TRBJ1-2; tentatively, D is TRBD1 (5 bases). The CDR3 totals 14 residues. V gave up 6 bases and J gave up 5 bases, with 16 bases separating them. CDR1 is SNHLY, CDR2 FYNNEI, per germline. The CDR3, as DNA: TGTGCCAGCAGCCAACCCGACAGAGAGTATGGCTACACCTTC. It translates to CASSQPDREYGYTF.

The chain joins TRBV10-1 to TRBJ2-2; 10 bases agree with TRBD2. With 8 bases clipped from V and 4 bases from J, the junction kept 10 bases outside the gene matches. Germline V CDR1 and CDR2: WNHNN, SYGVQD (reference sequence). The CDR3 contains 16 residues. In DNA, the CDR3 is TGCGCCAGCTCCGTCTCTAGCGGGAGTGTCACCGGGGAGCTGTTTTTT. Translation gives CASSVSSGSVTGELFF.

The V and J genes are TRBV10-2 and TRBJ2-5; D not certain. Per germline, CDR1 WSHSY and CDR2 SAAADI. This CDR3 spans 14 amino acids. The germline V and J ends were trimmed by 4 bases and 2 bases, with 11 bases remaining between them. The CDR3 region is CASSVVLKQETQYF. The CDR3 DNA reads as TGCGCCAGCAGTGTGGTCCTAAAGCAAGAGACCCAGTACTTC.

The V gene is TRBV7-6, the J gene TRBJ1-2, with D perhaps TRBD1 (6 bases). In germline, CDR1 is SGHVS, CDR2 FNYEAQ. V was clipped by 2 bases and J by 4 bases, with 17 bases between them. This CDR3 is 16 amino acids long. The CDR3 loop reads CASSLQIPRGIYGYTF. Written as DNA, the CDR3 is TGTGCCAGCAGCTTACAAATACCCAGGGGCATCTATGGCTACACCTTC.

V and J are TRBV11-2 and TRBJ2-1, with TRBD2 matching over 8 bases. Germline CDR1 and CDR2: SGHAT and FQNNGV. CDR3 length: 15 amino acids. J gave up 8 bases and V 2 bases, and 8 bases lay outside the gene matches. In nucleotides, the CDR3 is TGTGCCAGCAGCTTAACGGGAGGGTTTGGTGATGAGCAGTTCTTC. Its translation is CASSLTGGFGDEQFF. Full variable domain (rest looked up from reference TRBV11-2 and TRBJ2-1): EAGVAQSPRYKIIEKRQSVAFWCNPISGHATLYWYQQILGQGPKLLIQFQNNGVVDDSQLPKDRFSAERLKGVDSTLKIQPAKLEDSAVYLCASSLTGGFGDEQFFGPGTRLTVL.

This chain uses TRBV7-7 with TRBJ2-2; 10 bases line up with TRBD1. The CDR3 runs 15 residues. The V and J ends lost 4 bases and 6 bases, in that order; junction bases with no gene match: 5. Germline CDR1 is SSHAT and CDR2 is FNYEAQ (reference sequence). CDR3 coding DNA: TGTGCCAGCAGCTGGGGACAGGGGTTCTCCGGGGAGCTGTTTTTT. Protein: CASSWGQGFSGELFF.

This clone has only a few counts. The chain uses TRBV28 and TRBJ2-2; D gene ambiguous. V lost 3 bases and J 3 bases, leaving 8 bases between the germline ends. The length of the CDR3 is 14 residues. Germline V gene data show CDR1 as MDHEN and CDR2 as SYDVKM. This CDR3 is CASSLLQDTGELFF. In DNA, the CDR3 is TGTGCCAGCAGTTTGCTCCAGGACACCGGGGAGCTGTTTTTT.

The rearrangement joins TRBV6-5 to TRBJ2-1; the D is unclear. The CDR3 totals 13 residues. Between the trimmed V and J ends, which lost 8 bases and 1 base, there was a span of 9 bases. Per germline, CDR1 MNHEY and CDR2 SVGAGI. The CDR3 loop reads CASGSRSYNEQFF. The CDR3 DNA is TGTGCCAGCGGAAGCAGGTCCTACAATGAGCAGTTCTTC.

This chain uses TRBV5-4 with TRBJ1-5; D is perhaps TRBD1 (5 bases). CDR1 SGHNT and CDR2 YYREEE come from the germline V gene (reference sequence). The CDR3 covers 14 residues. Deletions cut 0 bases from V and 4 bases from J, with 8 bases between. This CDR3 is CASSLEGVNQPQHF. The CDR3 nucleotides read TGTGCCAGCAGCTTGGAAGGGGTTAATCAGCCCCAGCATTTT.

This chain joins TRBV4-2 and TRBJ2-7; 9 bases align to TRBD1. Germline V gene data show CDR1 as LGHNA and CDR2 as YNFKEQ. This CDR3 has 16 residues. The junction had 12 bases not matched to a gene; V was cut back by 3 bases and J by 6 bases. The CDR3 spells CASSQEEGDRAAEQYF. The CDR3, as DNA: TGTGCCAGCAGCCAGGAGGAGGGGGACAGGGCCGCCGAGCAGTACTTC.

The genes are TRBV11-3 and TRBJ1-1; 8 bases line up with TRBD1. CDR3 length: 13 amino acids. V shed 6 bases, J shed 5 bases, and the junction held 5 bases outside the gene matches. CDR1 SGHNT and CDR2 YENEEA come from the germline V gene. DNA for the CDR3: TGTGCCAGCAGTACAGGGGGGGGGACTGAAGCTTTCTTT. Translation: CASSTGGGTEAFF.

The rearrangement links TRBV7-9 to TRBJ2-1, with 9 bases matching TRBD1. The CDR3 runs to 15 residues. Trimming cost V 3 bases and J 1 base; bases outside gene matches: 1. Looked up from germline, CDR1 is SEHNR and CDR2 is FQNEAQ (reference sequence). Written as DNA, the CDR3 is TGTGCCAGCAGCTTCGGACAGGGGTCCTACAATGAGCAGTTCTTC. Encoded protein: CASSFGQGSYNEQFF.

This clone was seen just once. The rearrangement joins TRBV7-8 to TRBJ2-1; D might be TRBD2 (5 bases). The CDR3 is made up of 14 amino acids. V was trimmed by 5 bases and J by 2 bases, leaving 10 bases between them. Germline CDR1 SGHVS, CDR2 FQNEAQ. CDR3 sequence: CASSPLVTYNEQFF. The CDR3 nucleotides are TGTGCCAGCAGCCCACTAGTCACCTACAATGAGCAGTTCTTC.

The CDR3 region has the DNA TGCGCCAGCGGGGGGGGACTTCTCAATGAGCAGTTCTTC. Translated, it gives CASGGGLLNEQFF. The V call is TRBV4-1, the J call TRBJ2-1; 7 bases agree with TRBD2. This CDR3 is built from 13 residues. Germline lookup yields CDR1 MGHRA and CDR2 YSYEKL. V lost 8 bases, J lost 6 bases, and 7 bases stayed unmatched.

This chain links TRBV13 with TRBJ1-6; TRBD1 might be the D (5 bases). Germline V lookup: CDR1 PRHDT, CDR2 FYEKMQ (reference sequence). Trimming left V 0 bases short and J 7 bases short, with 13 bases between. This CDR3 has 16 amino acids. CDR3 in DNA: TGTGCCAGCAGCTTAGGGAGGGGAGGGAGGAATTCACCCCTCCACTTT. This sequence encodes CASSLGRGGRNSPLHF. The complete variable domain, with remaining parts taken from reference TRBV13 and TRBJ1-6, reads AAGVIQSPRHLIKEKRETATLKCYPIPRHDTVYWYQQGPGQDPQFLISFYEKMQSDKGSIPDRFSAQQFSDYHSELNMSSLELGDSALYFCASSLGRGGRNSPLHFGNGTRLTVT.

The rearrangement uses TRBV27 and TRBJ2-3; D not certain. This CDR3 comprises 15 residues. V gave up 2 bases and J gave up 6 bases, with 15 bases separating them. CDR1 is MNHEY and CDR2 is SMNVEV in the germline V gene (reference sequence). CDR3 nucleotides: TGTGCCAGCAGTTTAGTGCTACCCAACGGGGATACGCAGTATTTT. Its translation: CASSLVLPNGDTQYF.

CDR3 protein: CASSTTLFIGELFF. CDR3 nucleotides: TGTGCCAGCTCGACTACGTTATTCATCGGGGAGCTGTTTTTT. This sequence joins TRBV28 and TRBJ2-2, with D tentatively TRBD2 (5 bases). The CDR3 length is 14 residues. The ends were cut back, 8 bases at V and 7 bases at J, with 17 bases in the middle. Germline loops: CDR1 MDHEN, CDR2 SYDVKM.

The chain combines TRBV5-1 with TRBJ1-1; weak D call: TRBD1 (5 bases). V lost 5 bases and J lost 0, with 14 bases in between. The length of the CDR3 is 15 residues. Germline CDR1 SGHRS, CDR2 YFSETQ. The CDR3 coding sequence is TGCGCCAGCAGGACTTGGGGGGGACTGAACACTGAAGCTTTCTTT. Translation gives CASRTWGGLNTEAFF.

The CDR3 region is CASSLSHGVEQYF. The CDR3 DNA is TGTGCCAGCAGTTTATCGCACGGGGTCGAGCAGTACTTC. The chain couples TRBV27 to TRBJ2-7; perhaps TRBD2 as D (5 bases). CDR3 length equals 13 residues. V dropped 0 bases and J dropped 6 bases, with 9 bases sitting between them. CDR1 is MNHEY, CDR2 SMNVEV, per germline (reference sequence).

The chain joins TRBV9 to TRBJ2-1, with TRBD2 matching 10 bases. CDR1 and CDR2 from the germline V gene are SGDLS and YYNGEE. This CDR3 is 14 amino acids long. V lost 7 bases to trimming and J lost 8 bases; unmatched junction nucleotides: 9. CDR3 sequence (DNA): TGTGCCAGCGGAGACACGGGACTAGCGCATGAGCAGTTCTTC. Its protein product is CASGDTGLAHEQFF.

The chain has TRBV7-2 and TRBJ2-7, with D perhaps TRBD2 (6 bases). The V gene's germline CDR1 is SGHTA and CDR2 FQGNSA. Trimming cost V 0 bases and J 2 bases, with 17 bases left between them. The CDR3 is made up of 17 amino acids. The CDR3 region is CASSLALQRVIPYEQYF. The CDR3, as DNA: TGTGCCAGCAGCTTAGCTCTCCAGCGGGTGATACCCTACGAGCAGTACTTC.

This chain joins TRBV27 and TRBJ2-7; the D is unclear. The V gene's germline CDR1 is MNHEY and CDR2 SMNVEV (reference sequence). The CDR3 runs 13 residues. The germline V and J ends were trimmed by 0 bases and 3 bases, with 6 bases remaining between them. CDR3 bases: TGTGCCAGCAGTTTATCTTACAACTACGAGCAGTACTTC. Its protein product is CASSLSYNYEQYF.

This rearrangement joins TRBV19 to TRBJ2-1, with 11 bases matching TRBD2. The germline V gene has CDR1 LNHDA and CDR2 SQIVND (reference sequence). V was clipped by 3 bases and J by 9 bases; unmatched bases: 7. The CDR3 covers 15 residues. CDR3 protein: CASSMGTSGSSEQFF. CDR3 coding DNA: TGTGCCAGTAGTATGGGGACTAGCGGTTCTAGTGAGCAGTTCTTC.

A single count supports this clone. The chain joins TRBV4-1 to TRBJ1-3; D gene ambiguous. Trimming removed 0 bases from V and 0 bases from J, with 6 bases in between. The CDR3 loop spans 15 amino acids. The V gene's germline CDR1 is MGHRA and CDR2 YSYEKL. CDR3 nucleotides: TGCGCCAGCAGCCAAGATCAGTTCTCTGGAAACACCATATATTTT. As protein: CASSQDQFSGNTIYF.

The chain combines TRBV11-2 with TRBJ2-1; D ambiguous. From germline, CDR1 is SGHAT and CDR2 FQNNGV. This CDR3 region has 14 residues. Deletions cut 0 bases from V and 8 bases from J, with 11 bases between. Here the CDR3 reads CASSLDPGIYEQFF. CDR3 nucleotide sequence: TGTGCCAGCAGCTTAGATCCCGGTATCTATGAGCAGTTCTTC.

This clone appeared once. As DNA, the CDR3 is TGTGCCAGCAGTGAAACAGGAGGGAATGAGCAGTTCTTC. Amino acids: CASSETGGNEQFF. The chain links TRBV6-1 to TRBJ2-1; TRBD2 might be the D (6 bases). Germline values: CDR1 MNHNS, CDR2 SASEGT. Trimming shortened V by 2 bases and J by 7 bases, and 9 bases separated the two germline ends. CDR3 length: 13 residues.

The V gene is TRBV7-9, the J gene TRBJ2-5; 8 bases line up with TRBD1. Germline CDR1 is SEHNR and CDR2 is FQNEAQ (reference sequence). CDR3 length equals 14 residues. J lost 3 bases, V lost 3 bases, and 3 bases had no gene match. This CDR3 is CASSFSDREETQYF. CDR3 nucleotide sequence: TGTGCCAGCAGCTTTTCGGACAGGGAAGAGACCCAGTACTTC.